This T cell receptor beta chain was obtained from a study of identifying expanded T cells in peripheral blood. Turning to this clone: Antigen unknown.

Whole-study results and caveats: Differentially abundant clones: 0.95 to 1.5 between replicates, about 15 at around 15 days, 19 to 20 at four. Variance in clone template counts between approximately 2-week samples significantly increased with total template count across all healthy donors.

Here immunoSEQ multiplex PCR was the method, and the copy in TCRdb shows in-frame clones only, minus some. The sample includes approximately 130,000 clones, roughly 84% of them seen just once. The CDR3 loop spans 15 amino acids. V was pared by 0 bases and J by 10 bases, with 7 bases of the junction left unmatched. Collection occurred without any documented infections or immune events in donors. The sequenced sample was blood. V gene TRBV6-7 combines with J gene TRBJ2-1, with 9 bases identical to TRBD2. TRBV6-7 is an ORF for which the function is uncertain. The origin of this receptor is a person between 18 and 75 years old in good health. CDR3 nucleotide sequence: TGTGCCAGCAGTTACTCCTCGGGACTAGCAAACGAGCAGTTCTTC. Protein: CASSYSSGLANEQFF.